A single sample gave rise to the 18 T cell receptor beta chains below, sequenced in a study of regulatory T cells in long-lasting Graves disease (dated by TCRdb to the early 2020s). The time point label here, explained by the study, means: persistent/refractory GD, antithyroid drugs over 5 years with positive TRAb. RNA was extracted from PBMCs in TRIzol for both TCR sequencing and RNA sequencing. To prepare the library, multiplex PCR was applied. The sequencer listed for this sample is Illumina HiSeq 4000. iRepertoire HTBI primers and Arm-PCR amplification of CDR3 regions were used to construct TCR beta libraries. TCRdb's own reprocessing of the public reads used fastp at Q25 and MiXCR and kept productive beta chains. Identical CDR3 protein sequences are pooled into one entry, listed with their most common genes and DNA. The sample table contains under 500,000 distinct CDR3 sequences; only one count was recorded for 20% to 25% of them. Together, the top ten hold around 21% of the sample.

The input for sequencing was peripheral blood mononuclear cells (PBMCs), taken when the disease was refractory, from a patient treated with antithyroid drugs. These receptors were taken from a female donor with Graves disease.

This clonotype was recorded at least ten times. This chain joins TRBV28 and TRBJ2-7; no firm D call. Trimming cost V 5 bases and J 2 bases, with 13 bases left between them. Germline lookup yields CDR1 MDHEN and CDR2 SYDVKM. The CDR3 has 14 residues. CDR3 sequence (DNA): TGTGCCAGCAGTCCCCAAGCAGGCCCCTACGAGCAGTACTTC. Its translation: CASSPQAGPYEQYF. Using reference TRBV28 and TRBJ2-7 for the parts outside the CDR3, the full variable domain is DVKVTQSSRYLVKRTGEKVFLECVQDMDHENMFWYRQDPGLGLRLIYFSYDVKMKEKGDIPEGYSVSREKKERFSLILESASTNQTSMYLCASSPQAGPYEQYFGPGTRLTVT.

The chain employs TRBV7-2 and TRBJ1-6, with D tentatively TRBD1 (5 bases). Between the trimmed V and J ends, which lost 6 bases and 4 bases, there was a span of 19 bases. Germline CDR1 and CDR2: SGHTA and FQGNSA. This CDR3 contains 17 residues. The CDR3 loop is CASSSPEDQGYNSPLHF. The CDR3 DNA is TGTGCCAGCAGTTCCCCCGAGGATCAGGGTTATAATTCACCCCTCCACTTT. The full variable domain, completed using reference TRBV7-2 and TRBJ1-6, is GAGVSQSPSNKVTEKGKDVELRCDPISGHTALYWYRQSLGQGLEFLIYFQGNSAPDKSGLPSDRFSAERTGGSVSTLTIQRTQQEDSAVYLCASSSPEDQGYNSPLHFGNGTRLTVT.

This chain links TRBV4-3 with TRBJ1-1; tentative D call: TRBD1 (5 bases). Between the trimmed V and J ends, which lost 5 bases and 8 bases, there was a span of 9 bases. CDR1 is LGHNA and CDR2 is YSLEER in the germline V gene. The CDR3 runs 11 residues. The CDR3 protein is CASSEGEEAFF. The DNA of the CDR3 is TGCGCCAGCAGCGAAGGGGAAGAAGCTTTCTTT.

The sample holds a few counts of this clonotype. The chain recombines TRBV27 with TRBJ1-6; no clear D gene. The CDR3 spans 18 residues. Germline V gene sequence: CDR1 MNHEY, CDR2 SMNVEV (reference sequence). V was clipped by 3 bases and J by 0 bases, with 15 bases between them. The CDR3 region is CASSFRATRSSYNSPLHF. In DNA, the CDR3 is TGTGCCAGCAGTTTCCGGGCCACCCGGAGCTCCTATAATTCACCCCTCCACTTT.

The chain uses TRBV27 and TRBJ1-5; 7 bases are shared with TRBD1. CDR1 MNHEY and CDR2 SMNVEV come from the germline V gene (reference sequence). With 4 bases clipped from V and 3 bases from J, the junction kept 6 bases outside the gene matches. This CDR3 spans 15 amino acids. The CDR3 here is CASSSAGGINQPQHF. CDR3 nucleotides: TGTGCCAGCAGTTCCGCAGGGGGAATCAATCAGCCCCAGCATTTT.

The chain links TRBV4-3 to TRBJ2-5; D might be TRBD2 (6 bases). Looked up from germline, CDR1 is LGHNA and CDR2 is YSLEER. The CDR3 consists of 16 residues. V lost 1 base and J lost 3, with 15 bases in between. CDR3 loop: CASSQAASGPKETQYF. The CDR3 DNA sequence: TGCGCCAGCAGCCAAGCCGCCAGCGGGCCAAAAGAGACCCAGTACTTC.

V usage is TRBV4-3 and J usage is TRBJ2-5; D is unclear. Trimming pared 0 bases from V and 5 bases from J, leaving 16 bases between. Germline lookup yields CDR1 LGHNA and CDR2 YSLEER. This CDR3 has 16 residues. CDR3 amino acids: CASSQDAVGVGETQYF. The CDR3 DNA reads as TGCGCCAGCAGCCAAGACGCCGTTGGGGTCGGGGAGACCCAGTACTTC.

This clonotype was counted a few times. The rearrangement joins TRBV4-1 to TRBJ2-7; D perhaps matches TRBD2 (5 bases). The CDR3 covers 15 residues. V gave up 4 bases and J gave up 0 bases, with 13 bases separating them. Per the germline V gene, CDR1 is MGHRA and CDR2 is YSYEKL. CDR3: CASSLGGDGSYEQYF. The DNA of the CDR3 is TGCGCCAGCAGCCTCGGAGGTGACGGCTCCTACGAGCAGTACTTC.

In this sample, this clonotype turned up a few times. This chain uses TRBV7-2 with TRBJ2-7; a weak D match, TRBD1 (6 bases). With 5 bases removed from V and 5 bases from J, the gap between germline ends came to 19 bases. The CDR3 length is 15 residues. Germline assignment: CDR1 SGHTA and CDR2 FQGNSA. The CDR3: CASSLRQAIPNEQYF. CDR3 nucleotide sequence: TGTGCCAGCAGCCTAAGACAGGCCATCCCTAACGAGCAGTACTTC. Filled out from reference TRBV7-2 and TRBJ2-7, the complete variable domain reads GAGVSQSPSNKVTEKGKDVELRCDPISGHTALYWYRQSLGQGLEFLIYFQGNSAPDKSGLPSDRFSAERTGGSVSTLTIQRTQQEDSAVYLCASSLRQAIPNEQYFGPGTRLTVT.

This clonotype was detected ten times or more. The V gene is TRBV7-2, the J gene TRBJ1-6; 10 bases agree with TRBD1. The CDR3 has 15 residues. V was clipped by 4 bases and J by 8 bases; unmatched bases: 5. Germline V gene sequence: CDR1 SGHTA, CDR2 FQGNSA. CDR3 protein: CASSSPDRGDSPLHF. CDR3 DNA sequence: TGTGCCAGCAGCTCTCCGGACAGGGGGGATTCACCCCTCCACTTT.

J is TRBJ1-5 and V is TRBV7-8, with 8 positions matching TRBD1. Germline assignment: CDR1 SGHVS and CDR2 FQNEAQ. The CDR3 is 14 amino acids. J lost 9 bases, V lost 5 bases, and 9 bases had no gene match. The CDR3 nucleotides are TGTGCCAGCAGCCCGGGACAGGCGAGTTCGCCCCAGCATTTT. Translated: CASSPGQASSPQHF. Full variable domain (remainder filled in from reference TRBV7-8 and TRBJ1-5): GAGVSQSPRYKVAKRGQDVALRCDPISGHVSLFWYQQALGQGPEFLTYFQNEAQLDKSGLPSDRFFAERPEGSVSTLKIQRTQQEDSAVYLCASSPGQASSPQHFGDGTRLSIL.

DNA of the CDR3: TGCAGTGCTAGAGATTGGACAGAAGAGACCCAGTACTTC. Protein: CSARDWTEETQYF. The chain employs TRBV20-1 and TRBJ2-5, with a possible D match to TRBD1 (6 bases). Trimming took off 0 bases at V and 3 bases at J, with 8 bases between the two ends. This CDR3 region has 13 residues. CDR1 is DFQATT and CDR2 is SNEGSKA in the germline V gene (reference sequence).

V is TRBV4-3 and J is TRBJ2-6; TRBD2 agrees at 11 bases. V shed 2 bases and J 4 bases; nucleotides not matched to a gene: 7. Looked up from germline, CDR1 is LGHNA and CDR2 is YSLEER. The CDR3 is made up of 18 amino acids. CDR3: CASSQLLAGVGGANVLTF. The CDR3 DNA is TGCGCCAGCAGCCAATTACTAGCGGGAGTAGGCGGGGCCAACGTCCTGACTTTC.

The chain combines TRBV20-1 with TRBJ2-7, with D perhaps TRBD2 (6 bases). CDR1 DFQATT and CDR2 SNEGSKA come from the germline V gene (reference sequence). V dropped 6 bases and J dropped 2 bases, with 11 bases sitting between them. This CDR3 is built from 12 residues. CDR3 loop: CSARDSPYEQYF. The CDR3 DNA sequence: TGCAGTGCGAGGGACTCACCCTACGAGCAGTACTTC.

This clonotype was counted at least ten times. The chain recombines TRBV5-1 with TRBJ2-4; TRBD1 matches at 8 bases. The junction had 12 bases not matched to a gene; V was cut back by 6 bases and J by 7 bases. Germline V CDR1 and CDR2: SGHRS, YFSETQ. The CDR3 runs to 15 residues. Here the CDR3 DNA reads TGCGCCAGCACGGCGGCAGGGCAGGGGGCGAACATTCAGTACTTC. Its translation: CASTAAGQGANIQYF.

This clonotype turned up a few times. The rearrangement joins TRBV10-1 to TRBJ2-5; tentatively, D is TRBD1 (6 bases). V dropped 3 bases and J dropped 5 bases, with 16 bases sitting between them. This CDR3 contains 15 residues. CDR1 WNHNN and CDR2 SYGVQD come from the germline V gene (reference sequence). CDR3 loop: CASSDTQGSGETQYF. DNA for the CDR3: TGCGCCAGCAGTGATACGCAGGGGTCTGGCGAGACCCAGTACTTC.

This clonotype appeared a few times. The CDR3 protein is CASSFGTSGNEQYF. CDR3 sequence (DNA): TGTGCCAGCAGCTTCGGGACTAGCGGGAACGAGCAGTACTTC. The chain carries TRBV7-2 and TRBJ2-7, with 13 bases lining up with TRBD2. CDR1 is SGHTA, CDR2 FQGNSA, per germline. Trimming cost V 3 bases and J 5 bases; bases outside gene matches: 1. CDR3 length: 14 amino acids.

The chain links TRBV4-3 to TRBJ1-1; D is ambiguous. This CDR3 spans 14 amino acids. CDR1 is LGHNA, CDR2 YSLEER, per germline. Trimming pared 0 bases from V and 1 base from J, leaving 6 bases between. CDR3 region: CASSQDPANTEAFF. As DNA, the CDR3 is TGCGCCAGCAGCCAAGATCCAGCGAACACTGAAGCTTTCTTT.